Listed here is a single T cell receptor beta chain. V was shortened by 0 bases and J by 3 bases, with 6 bases between the two germline ends. This CDR3 has 12 residues. Germline lookup yields CDR1 GTSNPN and CDR2 SVGIG (reference sequence). These data belong to a study of T cell clonotyping in hematopoietic cell transplantation. This table comes from immunoSEQ multiplex PCR, and its TCRdb copy is limited to in-frame clones, with some not included. The profile covers some 15,000 clones, with over 50% appearing a single time and about 11% taken by the ten largest. The chain is built from TRBV30 and TRBJ2-7; no firm D call. This specimen consisted of PBMCs, obtained 30 days after allogeneic stem cell transplant. The receptor comes from a male patient aged 45 to 59 who had an allogeneic stem cell transplant from an unrelated donor, so T cells may come from the graft donor. Some clones in this sample may be carry-over from other donors' samples. The CDR3 DNA follows: TGTGCCTGGAGTGTAAGTGTCTACGAGCAGTACTTC. This translates into CAWSVSVYEQYF.